Each of the 18 T cell receptor beta chains below was sequenced from the same sample in a study of shared clonotypes between healthy human individuals. Clones were sequenced by immunoSEQ multiplex PCR, and TCRdb holds only the in-frame ones, with some missing. The repertoire consists of over 2,000,000 clones, with 90% to 95% occurring once and the leading ten covering around 1.7%. CD45RO-negative CD8 cells positively selected for CCR7 made up the naive population, which excluded terminally differentiated effector memory CD45RA+ cells. Sequencing used naive CD8+ T cells from PBMCs. The origin of the receptors is a young man in good health. Some clones in this sample may be carry-over from other donors' samples.

As regards this clone: The sample carries other DNA sequences with the same CDR3. This sequence joins TRBV9 and TRBJ1-3, with D tentatively TRBD1 (6 bases). Trimming took 0 bases from V and 4 from J, leaving 11 bases between them. The germline gives CDR1 SGDLS, CDR2 YYNGEE. The CDR3 extends over 15 amino acids. The CDR3 DNA is TGTGCCAGCAGCGTAGGGGGGGCTTCCGGAAACACCATATATTTT. It yields the protein CASSVGGASGNTIYF.

In this sample, this clone turned up once. The chain employs TRBV10-3 and TRBJ1-2, with D possibly being TRBD1 (5 bases). The CDR3 runs 12 residues. Trimming took off 10 bases at V and 6 bases at J, with 15 bases between the two ends. From germline, CDR1 is ENHRY and CDR2 SYGVKD. CDR3 amino acids: CATAFGGDGYTF. The CDR3 region has the DNA TGTGCCACCGCGTTCGGGGGGGATGGCTACACCTTC.

This sequence joins TRBV5-4 and TRBJ2-7; 7 bases are shared with TRBD2. CDR1 is SGHNT, CDR2 YYREEE, per germline (reference sequence). The CDR3 consists of 15 residues. Germline trimming cut 0 bases from V and 2 bases from J; bases unmatched to any gene: 5. CDR3 loop: CASSLVGEGTYEQYF. In nucleotides, the CDR3 is TGTGCCAGCAGCTTGGTTGGGGAGGGAACCTACGAGCAGTACTTC.

The gene calls are TRBV6-6 and TRBJ2-5; perhaps D is TRBD1 or TRBD2 (7 bases each). CDR1 MNHNY and CDR2 SVGAGI come from the germline V gene (reference sequence). V was shortened by 3 bases and J by 4 bases, with 15 bases between the two germline ends. This CDR3 has 15 amino acids. The CDR3 nucleotides read TGTGCCAGCAGTTATATCGGCAGGGGGGGAGAGACCCAGTACTTC. This gives the protein CASSYIGRGGETQYF.

The chain combines TRBV6-6 with TRBJ2-7; 10 bases are shared with TRBD1. The CDR3 is 16 residues long. V lost 2 bases and J lost 6; bases outside the gene matches: 10. CDR1 MNHNY and CDR2 SVGAGI come from the germline V gene (reference sequence). As DNA, the CDR3 is TGTGCCAGCAGTTACGACGTGGGACAGGGGATAGGCGAGCAGTACTTC. It specifies CASSYDVGQGIGEQYF.

This clone was counted once. J is TRBJ1-4 and V is TRBV6-5; D possibly corresponds to TRBD1 (6 bases). V lost 5 bases and J lost 0, with 10 bases in between. From germline, CDR1 is MNHEY and CDR2 SVGAGI. CDR3 length: 15 residues. The CDR3 DNA sequence: TGTGCCAGCAGTGCCTACAGGGCAACTAATGAAAAACTGTTTTTT. Protein sequence: CASSAYRATNEKLFF.

V gene TRBV5-1 combines with J gene TRBJ2-3; 7 bases map to TRBD2. The V segment lost 1 base and the J segment 2 bases; nucleotides outside the gene matches: 4. Germline assignment: CDR1 SGHRS and CDR2 YFSETQ. The CDR3 totals 15 residues. The CDR3 DNA follows: TGCGCCAGCAGCTTGTGGGAGGGGTACACAGATACGCAGTATTTT. Protein sequence: CASSLWEGYTDTQYF.

The gene calls are TRBV27 and TRBJ1-1, with 7 bases fitting TRBD1. This CDR3 has 17 residues. CDR1 is MNHEY, CDR2 SMNVEV, per germline (reference sequence). V trimming: 6 bases; J trimming: 0 bases; junction bases outside the gene matches: 13. The CDR3 sequence: CASSLNRDSPMNTEAFF. DNA for the CDR3: TGTGCCAGCAGCCTAAATCGGGACAGCCCCATGAACACTGAAGCTTTCTTT.

The chain is built from TRBV9 and TRBJ2-2; unclear D gene. CDR1 SGDLS and CDR2 YYNGEE come from the germline V gene. This CDR3 is built from 14 residues. The V end was cut by 4 bases, the J end by 1 base, with 8 bases between. CDR3 nucleotide sequence: TGTGCCAGCAGCTTTGTAGGGAACACCGGGGAGCTGTTTTTT. It is translated as CASSFVGNTGELFF.

The gene calls are TRBV11-2 and TRBJ2-3; 7 positions agree with TRBD1. The CDR3 is 13 residues long. With 4 bases clipped from V and 4 bases from J, the junction kept 2 bases outside the gene matches. Germline assignment: CDR1 SGHAT and CDR2 FQNNGV. The CDR3 region has the DNA TGTGCCAGCAGCTCTGGACAGGCAGATACGCAGTATTTT. It codes for CASSSGQADTQYF. The entire variable domain, with the rest obtained from reference TRBV11-2 and TRBJ2-3, is as follows: EAGVAQSPRYKIIEKRQSVAFWCNPISGHATLYWYQQILGQGPKLLIQFQNNGVVDDSQLPKDRFSAERLKGVDSTLKIQPAKLEDSAVYLCASSSGQADTQYFGPGTRLTVL.

V and J are TRBV9 and TRBJ2-1, with 12 bases aligning to TRBD2. The CDR3 contains 15 residues. The J segment lost 10 bases and the V segment lost 4 bases, leaving 9 bases of the junction unmatched. Germline values: CDR1 SGDLS, CDR2 YYNGEE. The DNA of the CDR3 is TGTGCCAGCAGCCCCGGGTCTAGCGGGAGGGGCGAGCAGTTCTTC. Its translation is CASSPGSSGRGEQFF.

The chain has TRBV27 and TRBJ1-1; 7 bases agree with TRBD1. The CDR3 covers 16 residues. Germline CDR1 is MNHEY and CDR2 is SMNVEV (reference sequence). V shed 5 bases, J shed 1 base, and the junction held 10 bases outside the gene matches. CDR3 sequence: CASSPSAGQRNTEAFF. In DNA form, the CDR3 reads TGTGCCAGCAGTCCATCTGCGGGACAGCGGAACACTGAAGCTTTCTTT.

As concerns this clone: At the DNA level, this CDR3 is encoded by other sequences in the same sample as well. This chain uses TRBV29-1 with TRBJ1-2, with 9 bases fitting TRBD1. The trim removed 6 bases at V and 5 bases at J, leaving 4 bases unmatched. Germline CDR1 reads SQVTM; CDR2 reads ANQGSEA. The CDR3 has 12 amino acids. The CDR3 nucleotides are TGCAGCGTGGACAGGGGCCCTTATGGCTACACCTTC. It yields the protein CSVDRGPYGYTF.

This chain connects TRBV9 to TRBJ2-7; 7 bases are a match to TRBD2. Per the germline V gene, CDR1 is SGDLS and CDR2 is YYNGEE. The CDR3 runs to 15 residues. Losses at the gene ends were 0 bases for V and 3 bases for J; bases not matched to a gene: 6. The CDR3 loop is CASSVAAGVFYEQYF. CDR3 nucleotides: TGTGCCAGCAGCGTAGCGGCGGGAGTTTTCTACGAGCAGTACTTC.

The CDR3 coding sequence is TGTGCCAGCAGTCCCAATACAGGGGGGCAGTTCTTC. Protein product: CASSPNTGGQFF. The chain recombines TRBV6-5 with TRBJ2-1; TRBD1 matches 8 bases. This CDR3 has 12 amino acids. V dropped 5 bases and J dropped 12; count of bases not matched to a gene: 6. Germline assignment: CDR1 MNHEY and CDR2 SVGAGI.

V gene TRBV5-6 combines with J gene TRBJ2-7, with a weak D call TRBD2 (6 bases). Trimming removed 3 bases at V and 7 bases at J, with 17 bases between. Germline V gene lookup returns CDR1 SGHDT and CDR2 YYEEEE. There are 14 residues in the CDR3. In DNA, the CDR3 is TGTGCCAGCAGCTCCCCCGCGCGGGGCGGAGAGCAGTACTTC. Translated, it gives CASSSPARGGEQYF.

The genes are TRBV4-3 and TRBJ2-3; perhaps D is TRBD1 or TRBD2 (5 bases each). The CDR3 spans 17 residues. Germline CDR1 LGHNA, CDR2 YSLEER. Trimming pared 5 bases from V and 2 bases from J, leaving 20 bases between. CDR3 coding DNA: TGCGCCAGCAGCGTTTTCCCCCGGGACGGATACACAGATACGCAGTATTTT. It yields the protein CASSVFPRDGYTDTQYF.

Of note for this clone: Other nucleotide sequences from this sample produce the same CDR3. This chain uses TRBV30 with TRBJ1-2; tentatively, D is TRBD1 (6 bases). Trimming cost V 2 bases and J 6 bases, with 10 bases left between them. There are 12 residues in the CDR3. CDR1 is GTSNPN, CDR2 SVGIG, per germline (reference sequence). DNA for the CDR3: TGTGCCTGGAGTATGGGGGCTGATGGCTACACCTTC. It translates to CAWSMGADGYTF.